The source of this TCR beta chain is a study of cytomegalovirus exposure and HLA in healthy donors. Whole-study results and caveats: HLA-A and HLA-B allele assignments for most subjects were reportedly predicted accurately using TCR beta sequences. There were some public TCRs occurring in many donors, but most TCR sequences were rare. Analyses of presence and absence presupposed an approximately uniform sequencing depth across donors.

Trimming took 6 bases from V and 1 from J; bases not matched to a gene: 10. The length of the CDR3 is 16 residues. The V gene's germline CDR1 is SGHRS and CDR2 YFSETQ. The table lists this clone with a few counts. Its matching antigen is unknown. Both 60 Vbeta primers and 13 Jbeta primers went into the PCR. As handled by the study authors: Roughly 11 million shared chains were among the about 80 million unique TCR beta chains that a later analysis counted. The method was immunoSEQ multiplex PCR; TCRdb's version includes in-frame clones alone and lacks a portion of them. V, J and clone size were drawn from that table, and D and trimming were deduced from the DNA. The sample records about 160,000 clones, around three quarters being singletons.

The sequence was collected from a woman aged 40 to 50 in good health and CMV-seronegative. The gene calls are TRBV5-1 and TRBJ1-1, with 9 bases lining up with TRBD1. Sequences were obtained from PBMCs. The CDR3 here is CASTYRGRGSNTEAFF. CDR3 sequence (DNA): TGCGCCAGCACCTACAGGGGGCGAGGGTCGAACACTGAAGCTTTCTTT.